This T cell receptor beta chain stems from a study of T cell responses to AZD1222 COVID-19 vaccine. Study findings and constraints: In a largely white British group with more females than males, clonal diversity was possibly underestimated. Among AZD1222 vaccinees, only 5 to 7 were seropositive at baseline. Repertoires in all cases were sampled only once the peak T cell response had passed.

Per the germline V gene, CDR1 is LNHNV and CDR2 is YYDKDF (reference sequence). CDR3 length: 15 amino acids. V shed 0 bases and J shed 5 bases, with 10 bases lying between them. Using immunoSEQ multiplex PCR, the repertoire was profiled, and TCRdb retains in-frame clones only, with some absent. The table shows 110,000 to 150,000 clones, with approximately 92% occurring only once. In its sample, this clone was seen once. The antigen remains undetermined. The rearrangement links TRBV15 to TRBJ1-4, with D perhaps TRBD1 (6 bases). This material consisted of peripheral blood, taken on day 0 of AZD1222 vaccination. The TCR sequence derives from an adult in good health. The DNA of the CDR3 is TGTGCCACCAGCAGAGAAAGGGGGTTAAATGAAAAACTGTTTTTT. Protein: CATSRERGLNEKLFF.